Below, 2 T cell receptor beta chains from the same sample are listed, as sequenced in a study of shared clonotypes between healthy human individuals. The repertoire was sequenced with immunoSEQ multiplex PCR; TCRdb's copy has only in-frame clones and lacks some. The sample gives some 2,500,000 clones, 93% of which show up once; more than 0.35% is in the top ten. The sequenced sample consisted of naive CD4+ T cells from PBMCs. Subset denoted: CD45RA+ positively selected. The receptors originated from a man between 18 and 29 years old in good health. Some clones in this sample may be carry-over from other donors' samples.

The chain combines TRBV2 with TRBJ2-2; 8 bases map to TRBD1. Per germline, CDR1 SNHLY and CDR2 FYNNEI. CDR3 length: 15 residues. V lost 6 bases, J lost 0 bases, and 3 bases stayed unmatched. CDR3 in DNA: TGTGCCAGCAGAGCGACAGGGGCGAACACCGGGGAGCTGTTTTTT. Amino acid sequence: CASRATGANTGELFF.

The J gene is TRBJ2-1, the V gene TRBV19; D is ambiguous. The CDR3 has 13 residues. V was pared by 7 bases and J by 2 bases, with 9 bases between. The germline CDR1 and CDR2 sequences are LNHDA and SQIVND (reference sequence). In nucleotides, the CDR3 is TGTGCCAGTACTAGTTTCGCCTACAATGAGCAGTTCTTC. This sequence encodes CASTSFAYNEQFF.